A single sample gave rise to the 19 T cell receptor beta chains below, sequenced in a study of blood T cell repertoires in COVID-19 (dated by TCRdb to the early 2020s). Library preparation was by the immunoSEQ multiplex PCR assay. Sourced from immuneACCESS, this table was stored by TCRdb with only in-frame sequences that have V and J called. A share of the clones is absent; for the studies checked, an unresolved V gene accounts for under half, and the remainder has no known explanation. Present in this sample are about 240,000 clones, 75% to 90% of which were seen just once. Of the sample, approximately 7.6% falls within the top ten clones. What was sequenced was peripheral blood. All receptors derive from a man between 60 and 70 years old who had recovered from COVID-19.

The chain carries TRBV19 and TRBJ1-1, with a possible D match to TRBD1 (5 bases). V lost 4 bases, J lost 1 base, and 7 bases lay in between. The CDR3 has 13 residues. Germline loops: CDR1 LNHDA, CDR2 SQIVND (reference sequence). The CDR3 loop reads CASSKGANTEAFF. In nucleotides, the CDR3 is TGTGCCAGTAGTAAAGGGGCGAACACTGAAGCTTTCTTT.

J is TRBJ2-2 and V is TRBV5-1, with 8 bases aligning to TRBD1. The CDR3 has 17 amino acids. The junction had 7 bases not matched to a gene; V was cut back by 2 bases and J by 1 base. Germline V gives CDR1 SGHRS, CDR2 YFSETQ. The CDR3 DNA follows: TGCGCCAGCAGCTTTTATGAAACAGGGGGGAACACCGGGGAGCTGTTTTTT. Its translation is CASSFYETGGNTGELFF.

The chain joins TRBV7-6 to TRBJ2-5, with 9 bases identical to TRBD1. V shed 2 bases, J shed 4 bases, and the junction held 5 bases outside the gene matches. CDR1 and CDR2 from the germline V gene are SGHVS and FNYEAQ. This CDR3 has 15 amino acids. The CDR3 DNA follows: TGTGCCAGCAGCTTACAACAGGGGGCCGGAGAGACCCAGTACTTC. As protein: CASSLQQGAGETQYF.

CDR3 residues: CASSQRQRGPQETQYF. The CDR3 coding sequence is TGTGCCAGCAGCCAGCGCCAGCGGGGGCCTCAAGAGACCCAGTACTTC. The chain joins TRBV3-1 (or the pseudogene TRBV3-2) to TRBJ2-5, with TRBD2 identical over 8 bases. From germline, CDR1 is LGHDT and CDR2 YNNKEL (reference sequence). Trimming took 3 bases from V and 2 from J; bases not matched to a gene: 8. This CDR3 has 16 amino acids.

This chain joins TRBV7-6 and TRBJ1-3; 8 bases line up with TRBD1. Germline lookup yields CDR1 SGHVS and CDR2 FNYEAQ. After removal of 0 bases from V and 3 bases from J, the junction contained 4 bases not matched to a gene. This CDR3 contains 16 residues. CDR3 nucleotides: TGTGCCAGCAGCTTAGCTCGCAGGGGGCTTGGAAACACCATATATTTT. Translated, it gives CASSLARRGLGNTIYF.

The rearrangement uses TRBV20-1 and TRBJ2-3, with 7 bases fitting TRBD1. The CDR3 contains 14 residues. The J segment lost 1 base and the V segment lost 3 bases, leaving 4 bases of the junction unmatched. Germline V CDR1 and CDR2: DFQATT, SNEGSKA (reference sequence). CDR3 amino acids: CSASEGARTDTQYF. For the CDR3, the DNA is TGCAGTGCTAGTGAGGGGGCCCGCACAGATACGCAGTATTTT.

This clone was counted ten times or more. The chain combines TRBV25-1 with TRBJ2-7, with TRBD1 as a possible D gene (5 bases). CDR1 and CDR2 from the germline V gene are MGHDK and SYGVNS. The V gene lost 9 bases and the J gene lost 0 bases, with 18 bases spanning the gap. The CDR3 is 15 amino acids. The CDR3 loop is CARVRRQGYSYEQYV. The CDR3 nucleotides read TGTGCCAGAGTGCGACGGCAGGGCTACTCCTACGAGCAGTACGTC.

The chain combines TRBV27 with TRBJ2-7; TRBD2 aligns across 11 bases. Germline V gene sequence: CDR1 MNHEY, CDR2 SMNVEV (reference sequence). V trimming: 8 bases; J trimming: 2 bases; junction bases outside the gene matches: 5. CDR3 length: 14 residues. The CDR3 bases are TGTGCCAGCGTCAGTAGCGGGGGGGCCTACGAGCAGTACTTC. Translated, it gives CASVSSGGAYEQYF.

This clone appeared a single time. The chain carries TRBV5-5 and TRBJ2-3; D perhaps matches TRBD2 (5 bases). This CDR3 has 14 amino acids. Germline CDR1 SGHKS, CDR2 YYEKEE (reference sequence). Trimming left V 1 base short and J 1 base short, with 7 bases between. The CDR3 sequence: CASSLWTRTDTQYF. CDR3 DNA sequence: TGTGCCAGCAGCTTGTGGACTCGCACAGATACGCAGTATTTT. Based on the CDR3 plus reference TRBV5-5 and TRBJ2-3, the full variable domain is DAGVTQSPTHLIKTRGQQVTLRCSPISGHKSVSWYQQVLGQGPQFIFQYYEKEERGRGNFPDRFSARQFPNYSSELNVNALLLGDSALYLCASSLWTRTDTQYFGPGTRLTVL.

The V and J genes are TRBV6-1 and TRBJ1-1; 8 bases align to TRBD1. There are 13 residues in the CDR3. J gave up 3 bases and V 3 bases, and 0 bases lay outside the gene matches. The germline V gene encodes CDR1 MNHNS and CDR2 SASEGT. The CDR3 spells CASSDRGHTEAFF. CDR3 nucleotides: TGTGCCAGCAGTGACAGGGGGCACACTGAAGCTTTCTTT.

The chain employs TRBV6-5 and TRBJ1-5; D call uncertain. This CDR3 is built from 13 residues. Trimming pared 0 bases from V and 5 bases from J, leaving 5 bases between. Germline V gives CDR1 MNHEY, CDR2 SVGAGI. The CDR3 DNA reads as TGTGCCAGCAGTTACTCGCGGGATCAGCCCCAGCATTTT. This codes for CASSYSRDQPQHF.

This sequence joins TRBV18 and TRBJ2-7, with D perhaps matching TRBD2 (6 bases). In germline, CDR1 is KGHSH, CDR2 LQKENI. V lost 3 bases and J 6 bases, leaving 9 bases between the germline ends. The CDR3 totals 12 residues. Here the CDR3 DNA reads TGTGCCAGCTCACCGGAGGGCCCCGAGCAGTACTTC. This encodes CASSPEGPEQYF.

The CDR3 reads CASSLSAGWADTQYF. CDR3 sequence (DNA): TGCGCCAGCAGCTTGTCCGCAGGGTGGGCAGATACGCAGTATTTT. The chain combines TRBV5-1 with TRBJ2-3, with a tentative D call TRBD1 (5 bases). The CDR3 length is 15 residues. Germline V gene sequence: CDR1 SGHRS, CDR2 YFSETQ. V gave up 1 base and J gave up 4 bases, with 13 bases separating them.

As concerns this clone: Other DNA variants within this sample encode the same CDR3. The V and J genes are TRBV29-1 and TRBJ1-1; no definite D call. The V and J ends lost 4 bases and 1 base respectively, with 7 bases between them. The CDR3 sequence is 12 residues long. CDR1 and CDR2 from the germline V gene are SQVTM and ANQGSEA. CDR3 sequence reads: CSVARGNTEAFF. CDR3 nucleotides: TGCAGCGTTGCCCGGGGGAACACTGAAGCTTTCTTT. The full variable domain, completed using reference TRBV29-1 and TRBJ1-1, is SAVISQKPSRDICQRGTSLTIQCQVDSQVTMMFWYRQQPGQSLTLIATANQGSEATYESGFVIDKFPISRPNLTFSTLTVSNMSPEDSSIYLCSVARGNTEAFFGQGTRLTVV.

V gene TRBV24-1 combines with J gene TRBJ2-3; 15 nucleotides line up with TRBD2. With 4 bases clipped from V and 4 bases from J, the junction kept 8 bases outside the gene matches. The CDR3 is made up of 18 amino acids. Per the germline V gene, CDR1 is KGHDR and CDR2 is SFDVKD. Here the CDR3 DNA reads TGTGCCACCAGTGACTCCCTCGGACTAGCGGGGGGGCCAGATACGCAGTATTTT. Its translation is CATSDSLGLAGGPDTQYF.

J is TRBJ2-3 and V is TRBV21-1; the table's D call, TRBD2, has no DNA check behind it. TRBV21-1 is flagged as a pseudogene. The length of the CDR3 is 16 residues. As DNA, the CDR3 is TGTGCCAGCAAATTAATAAGAGATCAAAGCACAGATACGCAGTATTTT. Protein: CASKLIRDQSTDTQYF.

The chain joins TRBV6-2 or TRBV6-3 to TRBJ2-5; D remains unclear. The germline gives CDR1 MNHEY, CDR2 SVGEGT. The ends were cut back, 5 bases at V and 1 base at J, with 5 bases in the middle. The CDR3 extends over 12 amino acids. The CDR3 sequence: CASSLRQETQYF. CDR3 sequence (DNA): TGTGCCAGCAGTCTCCGCCAAGAGACCCAGTACTTC.

A single count supports this clone. The chain joins TRBV25-1 to TRBJ1-1; D is uncertain. The CDR3 sequence is 15 residues long. V gave up 1 base and J gave up 5 bases, with 14 bases separating them. Germline V gene lookup returns CDR1 MGHDK and CDR2 SYGVNS. The CDR3 region is CASSESGALGTEAFF. The DNA of the CDR3 is TGTGCCAGCAGTGAATCCGGAGCTCTCGGGACTGAAGCTTTCTTT.

V usage is TRBV11-2 and J usage is TRBJ1-4; 8 positions match TRBD1. There are 15 residues in the CDR3. With 5 bases clipped from V and 3 bases from J, the junction kept 5 bases outside the gene matches. Germline V gene data show CDR1 as SGHAT and CDR2 as FQNNGV. Written as DNA, the CDR3 is TGTGCCAGCAGCATATGGACAGGGTCTAATGAAAAACTGTTTTTT. Protein sequence: CASSIWTGSNEKLFF.